Following are 5 T cell receptor beta chains from one sample sequenced in a study of blood T cell repertoires in COVID-19. This table comes from immunoSEQ multiplex PCR, and its TCRdb copy is limited to in-frame clones, with some not included. The sample holds about 140,000 clones, more than 70% seen once. Input material: peripheral blood. Receptors were obtained from a woman in her sixties with acute or convalescent COVID-19.

The gene calls are TRBV5-5 and TRBJ2-2; 7 positions agree with TRBD1. The length of the CDR3 is 16 residues. Germline V gives CDR1 SGHKS, CDR2 YYEKEE (reference sequence). J lost 0 bases, V lost 4 bases, and 6 bases had no gene match. CDR3 bases: TGTGCCAGCAGCCACCGAGGGGGCCCGAACACCGGGGAGCTGTTTTTT. It specifies CASSHRGGPNTGELFF.

The chain joins TRBV6-6 to TRBJ2-5; D is undetermined. Per germline, CDR1 MNHNY and CDR2 SVGAGI (reference sequence). The CDR3 is 14 residues long. Trimming left V 4 bases short and J 2 bases short, with 11 bases between. The CDR3 DNA reads as TGTGCCAGCAGTTTAGGTAGGCGGCAAGAGACCCAGTACTTC. Its translation is CASSLGRRQETQYF.

The CDR3 here is CAISAGTSGGEQFF. Written as DNA, the CDR3 is TGTGCCATCAGTGCAGGGACTAGCGGGGGGGAGCAGTTCTTC. The chain combines TRBV10-3 with TRBJ2-1, with 15 bases aligning to TRBD2. The V gene end was trimmed by 4 bases and the J gene end by 10 bases; junction bases not matched to a gene: 2. CDR1 and CDR2 from the germline V gene are ENHRY and SYGVKD. The CDR3 has 14 amino acids.

The genes are TRBV29-1 and TRBJ2-5, with 11 bases matching TRBD2. Germline V gene sequence: CDR1 SQVTM, CDR2 ANQGSEA. This CDR3 has 13 amino acids. CDR3 bases: TGCAGTTCTAGCGGGGGGACGGGAGAGACCCAGTACTTC. Its protein product is CSSSGGTGETQYF.

The chain has TRBV4-1 and TRBJ1-1; D possibly corresponds to TRBD1 (5 bases). The length of the CDR3 is 13 residues. Germline values: CDR1 MGHRA, CDR2 YSYEKL. Trimming removed 0 bases at V and 13 bases at J, with 15 bases between. CDR3 sequence reads: CASSQDGQTEVFF. The CDR3 nucleotides read TGCGCCAGCAGCCAAGATGGACAAACCGAGGTTTTCTTT.